The clone carrying this T cell receptor (beta chain) was seen repeatedly, ten times or more. Its cognate antigen is unknown. This entry is derived from a study of T cells in Graves' hyperthyroidism and ophthalmopathy. Findings and caveats of the study: Most clonotypes that expanded in the thyroid above 0.001 also showed up in blood.

The investigators amplified TCR beta CDR3 regions from RNA transcripts. RT-PCR in the first round (using the HTBI primer set) targeted the TCR CDR3. TCRdb re-called the multiplex PCR reads through MiXCR, storing one row per CDR3 protein. The sample has about 570,000 distinct CDR3 sequences, roughly 50% seen once; the top ten hold roughly 20%. Uncontrolled infection, other autoimmune disease, pregnancy or lactation barred patients from enrollment. The germline V and J ends were trimmed by 3 bases and 5 bases, with 13 bases remaining between them. The CDR3 sequence is 14 residues long. CDR1 is ENHRY, CDR2 SYGVKD, per germline.

The chain has TRBV10-3 and TRBJ1-1; no clear D. The clonotype originates from an adult woman with Graves' disease, either hyperthyroidism or ophthalmopathy (not recorded which). The material sequenced was peripheral blood or thyroid tissue (not recorded which). The CDR3 protein is CAISEGYSVTEAFF. CDR3 coding DNA: TGTGCCATCAGTGAAGGTTACAGTGTAACTGAAGCTTTCTTT.